This TCR beta chain was documented in a study of human T cells and chemical hapten exposure. On the study more broadly: Donors were sensitized with 2% DPC on the upper inner arm. General observations from the study: With regard to DPC sensitization, TCRs above 1 in 1000 frequency did not change. There were significantly more large CDR3 similarity clusters among expanded TCRs than among controls.

V was clipped by 6 bases and J by 3 bases, with 17 bases between them. The CDR3 has 16 amino acids. Germline values: CDR1 SNHLY, CDR2 FYNNEI. TCRdb re-called the RACE reads with MiXCR, one entry per CDR3 protein. The sample has some 180,000 distinct CDR3 sequences, around 24% seen once. Regarding this clonotype: Antigen: not known.

Time point of the sample: patch test 1, 2 weeks after DPC sensitization. Treatment denoted: therapeutic diphenylcyclopropenone sensitization with weekly scalp DPC. Extraction yielded total RNA from whole blood (unfractionated). The sequence came from a woman aged 45-65 years with alopecia areata. Some clones in this sample may be carry-over from other donors' samples. The sample in question was whole blood, obtained in connection with sensitization to the hapten diphenylcyclopropenone (DPC). This rearrangement joins TRBV2 to TRBJ2-2; D is undetermined. The CDR3 protein is CASSLPGLVDTGELFF. The CDR3 coding sequence is TGTGCCAGCAGCCTACCCGGGCTAGTCGACACCGGGGAGCTGTTTTTT.